The TCR beta chain described here comes from a study of shared clonotypes between healthy human individuals. The sorted-subset replicate PCRs were given around 0.2 ug DNA, which is tens of thousands of T cell genomes. As handled by the study authors: From ImmunoSEQ came sequences covering only the junction and carrying no quality scores, so filtering differed. Libraries were prepared by immunoSEQ multiplex PCR; TCRdb keeps only in-frame clonotypes and omits some of them. D and trimming were read from the DNA, whereas the V and J calls and clone size are those reported in that table. The table shows over a million clones, with under 80% occurring only once. This clone was detected a few times. Its specificity is not known. Study-wide results and limits: Owing to a small donor count, the genetic and exposure-history diversity represented was limited. Incomplete sequencing of sorted subsets was indicated by rarefaction despite large depth.

The CDR3 is made up of 15 amino acids. Germline V lookup: CDR1 SGHTA, CDR2 FQGNSA. J gave up 1 base and V 3 bases, and 4 bases lay outside the gene matches. This sequence was found in a man aged 18 to 29 in good health. Specimen: memory CD4+ T cells sorted from blood. The sample's subset: CD45RA-negative fraction. The chain is built from TRBV7-2 and TRBJ1-1; TRBD1 aligns across 8 bases. In DNA form, the CDR3 reads TGTGCCAGCAGCTTGAAACAGGGGGAGAACACTGAAGCTTTCTTT. Its translation is CASSLKQGENTEAFF. Supplemented by reference TRBV7-2 and TRBJ1-1, the full variable domain reads GAGVSQSPSNKVTEKGKDVELRCDPISGHTALYWYRQSLGQGLEFLIYFQGNSAPDKSGLPSDRFSAERTGGSVSTLTIQRTQQEDSAVYLCASSLKQGENTEAFFGQGTRLTVV.